This T cell receptor beta chain derives from a study of response to subunit inactivated influenza vaccine. Overall study results and limits: After each seasonal influenza vaccination, few new T cells are recruited, the authors suggested.

This clonotype was seen at least ten times. The target antigen is unknown. This CDR3 is 15 amino acids long. V was pared by 1 base and J by 0 bases, with 7 bases between. The germline gives CDR1 SGHTA, CDR2 FQGNSA. TCRdb fed the RT-PCR reads into MiXCR, producing one record per CDR3 protein. The sample contains 300,000 to 350,000 distinct CDR3 sequences, 22% of which appear only once. This chain links TRBV7-2 with TRBJ1-5; no clear D. The receptor's source is a man between 45 and 75 years old who received an inactivated influenza vaccine. Material: PBMCs from blood, obtained about 20 months after vaccination. The CDR3 DNA reads as TGTGCCAGCAGCTTAGGCAGGAGTAGCAATCAGCCCCAGCATTTT. It translates to CASSLGRSSNQPQHF.